This T cell receptor (beta chain) was profiled in a study of OX40 agonist ivuxolimab in advanced cancers. For the study at large: Three patients responded partially, comprising one with hepatocellular carcinoma and two with cutaneous melanoma.

The method was immunoSEQ multiplex PCR; TCRdb's version includes in-frame clones alone and lacks a portion of them. The sample lists 53,000 or so clones; 75% to 85% were seen once. The study, taken as a whole, reports: Clonal expansion by week 6 occurred in CD4+ and CD8+ blood T cells (at 0.1 to 3.0 mg/kg).

In the case of this clone: Antigen unknown.

CDR1 is MNHNS, CDR2 SASEGT, per germline. The CDR3 length is 13 residues. V lost 11 bases and J 4 bases, leaving 14 bases between the germline ends. The investigators sampled blood at baseline, at cycle 4 day 1, and at cycle 7 day 1. V gene TRBV6-1 combines with J gene TRBJ1-4; D is possibly TRBD1 (6 bases). The receptor was isolated from an adult with an advanced solid tumor such as melanoma, head and neck, liver or kidney cancer. The input for sequencing was CD4+ or CD8+ T cells sorted from blood, taken in a trial of the OX40 agonist ivuxolimab. CDR3 residues: CAVSGQHNEKLFF. The CDR3 DNA reads as TGTGCCGTATCCGGACAGCATAATGAAAAACTGTTTTTT.